Described below is a single T cell receptor (beta chain) sequence and its context. The antigen remains unidentified. A multiplex PCR was run with 60 Vbeta primers and 13 Jbeta primers. Using immunoSEQ multiplex PCR, the repertoire was profiled, and TCRdb retains in-frame clones only, with some absent. The data show about 180,000 clones, with 75% to 85% seen just once and about 2.5% held by the top ten. The V gene lost 0 bases and the J gene lost 15 bases, with 13 bases spanning the gap. The CDR3 is 12 amino acids. Germline values: CDR1 SGHKS, CDR2 YYEKEE (reference sequence). The data are from a study of cytomegalovirus exposure and HLA in healthy donors. Across the study: Sequencing of 180 million or so T cells in an earlier analysis found about 120 million unique TCR beta sequences.

Whole-study results and caveats: Associated with cytomegalovirus, according to the listing, were 150 to 200 TCR beta chains.

This clonotype was sampled from a woman aged 30 to 39 in good health and CMV-seropositive. Source material: PBMCs. This sequence joins TRBV5-5 and TRBJ2-1, with D maybe TRBD2 (7 bases). The CDR3 region is CASSLDAGAMFF. Written as DNA, the CDR3 is TGTGCCAGCAGCTTGGACGCGGGGGCGATGTTCTTC.